This entry concerns a single T cell receptor (beta chain). The target antigen is unknown. This sample was taken from a study of metastatic and nonmetastatic thyroid tumors. Study-level information: Both malignant and benign thyroid patients supplied peripheral blood and tumor or nodule tissue samples, across which the repertoires of these patients were then compared. Study-level findings and limits: The study reportedly found significantly higher TCR beta diversity in malignant thyroid tumors than benign nodules, in blood and tumor.

Each patient went into thyroid surgery without having received any treatment. V lost 5 bases, J lost 3 bases, and 19 bases lay in between. The length of the CDR3 is 16 residues. Germline CDR1 SGHAT, CDR2 FQDESV (reference sequence). In the authors' methods: Between-group CDR3 differences, defined by clinicopathological status, yielded a distant-metastasis classifier for papillary thyroid cancer. TCRdb used MiXCR to call clones anew from the PCR reads. The V and J calls and clone size come from TCRdb's table, not from the authors' own analysis. The table includes about 20,000 clones, roughly a third detected once.

The chain links TRBV11-1 to TRBJ1-2, with D perhaps TRBD1 (5 bases). The sequenced sample was tumor tissue. This receptor was obtained from a female donor with papillary thyroid cancer or a benign thyroid nodule (not recorded which). Some clones in this sample may be carry-over from other donors' samples. Here the CDR3 DNA reads TGTGCCAGCAGCGGAGCGTCGGGGGTGGGGTACTATGGCTACACCTTC. Translation: CASSGASGVGYYGYTF.